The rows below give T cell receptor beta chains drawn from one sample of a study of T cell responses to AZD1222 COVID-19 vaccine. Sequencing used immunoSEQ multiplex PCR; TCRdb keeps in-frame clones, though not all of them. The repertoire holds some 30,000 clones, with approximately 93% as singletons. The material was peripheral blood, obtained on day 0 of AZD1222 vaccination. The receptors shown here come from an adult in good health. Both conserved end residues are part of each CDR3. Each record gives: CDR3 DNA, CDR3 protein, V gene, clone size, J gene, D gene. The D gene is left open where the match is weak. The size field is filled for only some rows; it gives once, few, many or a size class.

DNA: TGTGCCAGCAGGGGGACAGGGTATAGCAATCAGCCCCAGCATTTT
CDR3: CASRGTGYSNQPQHF
V: TRBV27
size: .
J: TRBJ1-5
D: TRBD1

DNA: TGTGCCAGCAGTTATAAGGGGGGGAACACTGAAGCTTTCTTT
CDR3: CASSYKGGNTEAFF
V: TRBV6-2/TRBV6-3
size: once
J: TRBJ1-1
D: .

DNA: TGTGCCAGCAGCTTCTCGACAGCCTATAATTCACCCCTCCACTTT
CDR3: CASSFSTAYNSPLHF
V: TRBV7-2
size: .
J: TRBJ1-6
D: .

DNA: TGCGCCAGCAGCCTAGCGGCCGGCGGCCAGCCCCAGCATTTT
CDR3: CASSLAAGGQPQHF
V: TRBV5-1
size: .
J: TRBJ1-5
D: .

DNA: TGTGCCAGCAGCGGAGGGGGACGAGGGGAGACCCAGTACTTC
CDR3: CASSGGGRGETQYF
V: TRBV11-2
size: .
J: TRBJ2-5
D: .

DNA: TGTGCCAGCAGCTTACGGGGACAGGGGGACACTGAAGCTTTCTTT
CDR3: CASSLRGQGDTEAFF
V: TRBV7-6
size: .
J: TRBJ1-1
D: TRBD1

DNA: TGTGCCAGCAGCCAATTTGCACGGGGGACGGCGGGGACTGAAGCTTTCTTT
CDR3: CASSQFARGTAGTEAFF
V: TRBV4-2
size: once
J: TRBJ1-1
D: .

DNA: TGTGCCAGCAGTTATTCCAGCGGGGGGATCAATGAGCAGTTCTTC
CDR3: CASSYSSGGINEQFF
V: TRBV6-2/TRBV6-3
size: .
J: TRBJ2-1
D: TRBD2

DNA: TGTGCCAGCAGCTTGGGGAGTAGGGGGAACACCGGGGAGCTGTTTTTT
CDR3: CASSLGSRGNTGELFF
V: TRBV5-4
size: .
J: TRBJ2-2
D: .

DNA: TGTGCCACCAGCAGCGGGGGAGGCAATCAGCCCCAGCATTTT
CDR3: CATSSGGGNQPQHF
V: TRBV15
size: .
J: TRBJ1-5
D: .

DNA: TGTGCCAGCACCTGGCGAGGGACTAGTGAGCAGTTCTTC
CDR3: CASTWRGTSEQFF
V: TRBV12-3/TRBV12-4
size: .
J: TRBJ2-1
D: TRBD2

DNA: TGTGCCAGCCTGCCTCCCCTGCGCTGGAACACTGAAGCTTTCTTT
CDR3: CASLPPLRWNTEAFF
V: TRBV6-6
size: .
J: TRBJ1-1
D: .

DNA: TGTGCCAGCGGTGCCGGGGGCTCTGGAAACACCATATATTTT
CDR3: CASGAGGSGNTIYF
V: TRBV2
size: .
J: TRBJ1-3
D: .

DNA: TGTGCCACCAGCAGAGAGATTGGACCCCTGACAAAACTGTTTTTT
CDR3: CATSREIGPLTKLFF
V: TRBV15
size: .
J: TRBJ1-4
D: .

DNA: TGTGCCAGCAGCTTATGGAAGGAAAAACTGTTTTTT
CDR3: CASSLWKEKLFF
V: TRBV11-3
size: .
J: TRBJ1-4
D: .

DNA: TGTGCCTGGGAAAAGGGCTACGAGCAGTACTTC
CDR3: CAWEKGYEQYF
V: TRBV30
size: .
J: TRBJ2-7
D: .

DNA: TGTGCCATCAGTGTGGGCAGGGACCCGAACACTGAAGCTTTCTTT
CDR3: CAISVGRDPNTEAFF
V: TRBV10-3
size: once
J: TRBJ1-1
D: .

DNA: TGTGCCAGCAACAGGAACACCGGGGAGCTGTTTTTT
CDR3: CASNRNTGELFF
V: TRBV6-5
size: .
J: TRBJ2-2
D: .

DNA: TGTGCCAGCAGCGTTAGCGGGGCCAAAAACATTCAGTACTTC
CDR3: CASSVSGAKNIQYF
V: TRBV7-8
size: .
J: TRBJ2-4
D: TRBD2

DNA: TGCGCCAGCAGCCAAGCCGGACAGGGGTTTGGAAACACCATATATTTT
CDR3: CASSQAGQGFGNTIYF
V: TRBV4-3
size: .
J: TRBJ1-3
D: TRBD1